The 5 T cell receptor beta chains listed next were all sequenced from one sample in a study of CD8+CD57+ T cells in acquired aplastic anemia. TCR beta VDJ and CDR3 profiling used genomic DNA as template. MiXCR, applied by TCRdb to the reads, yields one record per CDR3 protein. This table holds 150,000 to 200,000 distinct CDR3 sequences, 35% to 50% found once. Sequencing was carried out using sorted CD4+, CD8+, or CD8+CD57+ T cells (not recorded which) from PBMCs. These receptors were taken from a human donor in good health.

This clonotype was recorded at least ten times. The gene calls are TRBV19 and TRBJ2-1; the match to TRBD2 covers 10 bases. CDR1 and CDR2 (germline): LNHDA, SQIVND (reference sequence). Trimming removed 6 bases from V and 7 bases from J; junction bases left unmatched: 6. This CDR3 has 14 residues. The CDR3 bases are TGTGCCAGTAGGGAGCGGGAGGGTCGGAATGAGCAGTTCTTC. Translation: CASREREGRNEQFF.

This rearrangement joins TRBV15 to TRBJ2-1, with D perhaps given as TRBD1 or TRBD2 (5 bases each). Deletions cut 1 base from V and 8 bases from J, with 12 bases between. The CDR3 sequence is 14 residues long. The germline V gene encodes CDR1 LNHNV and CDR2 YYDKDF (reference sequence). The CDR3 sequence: CATSRGGTADEQFF. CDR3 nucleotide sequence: TGTGCCACCAGCAGAGGGGGGACGGCCGATGAGCAGTTCTTC.

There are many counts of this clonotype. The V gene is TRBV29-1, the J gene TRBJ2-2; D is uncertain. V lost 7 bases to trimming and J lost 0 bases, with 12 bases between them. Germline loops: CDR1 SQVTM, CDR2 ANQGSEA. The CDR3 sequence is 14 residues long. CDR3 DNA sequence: TGCAGCGCTCAGGCAGCCGCGAACACCGGGGAGCTGTTTTTT. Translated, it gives CSAQAAANTGELFF.

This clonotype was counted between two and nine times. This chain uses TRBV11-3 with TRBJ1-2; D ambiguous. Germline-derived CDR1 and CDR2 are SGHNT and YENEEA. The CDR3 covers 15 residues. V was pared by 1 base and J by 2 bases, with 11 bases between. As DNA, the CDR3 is TGTGCCAGCAGCTTAGGTGGCTCCAGAAACTATGGCTACACCTTC. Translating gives CASSLGGSRNYGYTF.

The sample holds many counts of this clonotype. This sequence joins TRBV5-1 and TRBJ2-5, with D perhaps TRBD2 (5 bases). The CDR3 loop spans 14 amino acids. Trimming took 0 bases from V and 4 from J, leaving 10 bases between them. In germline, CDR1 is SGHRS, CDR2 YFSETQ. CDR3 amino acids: CASSLVSGRETQYF. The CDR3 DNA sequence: TGCGCCAGCAGCTTGGTGTCGGGGAGAGAGACCCAGTACTTC.